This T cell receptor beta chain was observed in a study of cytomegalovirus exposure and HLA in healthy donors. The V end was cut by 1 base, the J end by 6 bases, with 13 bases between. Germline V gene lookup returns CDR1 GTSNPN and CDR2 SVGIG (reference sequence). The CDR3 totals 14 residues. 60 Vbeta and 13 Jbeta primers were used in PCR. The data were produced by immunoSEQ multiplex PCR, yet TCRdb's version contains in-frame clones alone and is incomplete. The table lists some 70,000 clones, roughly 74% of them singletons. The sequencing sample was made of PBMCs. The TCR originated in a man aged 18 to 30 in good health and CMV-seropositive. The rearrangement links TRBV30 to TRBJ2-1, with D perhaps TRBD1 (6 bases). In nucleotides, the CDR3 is TGTGCCTGGAGTGCAGGGGCTAGAGTCAATGAGCAGTTCTTC. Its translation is CAWSAGARVNEQFF. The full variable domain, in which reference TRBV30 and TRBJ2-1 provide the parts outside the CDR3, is SQTIHQWPATLVQPVGSPLSLECTVEGTSNPNLYWYRQAAGRGLQLLFYSVGIGQISSEVPQNLSASRPQDRQFILSSKKLLLSDSGFYLCAWSAGARVNEQFFGPGTRLTVL.